This is a list of T cell receptor beta chains from one sample in a study of T-cell reconstitution after alpha-beta-depleted transplantation in children. One entry per CDR3 protein results from TCRdb running MiXCR on the PCR reads. Altogether roughly 500,000 distinct CDR3 sequences are present, about 16% being singletons, with the ten largest covering approximately 3%. The starting material was PBMCs from the stem cell graft donor, obtained from the stem cell graft. Every receptor here comes from a human donor who donated a stem cell graft to a child with acute lymphoblastic leukemia. Each CDR3 is given with its conserved first and last residue. The order of the fields is V gene, clone size, J gene, D gene, CDR3 DNA, CDR3 protein. D genes are given only for firm matches. Not all rows give a size; the values are once, few, many and, for expanded clones, a class.

V: TRBV29-1; size: many; J: TRBJ2-7; D: .; DNA: TGCAGCGTTGCGCGCTCTGAGGTTCTACGAGAGCAGTACTTC; CDR3: CSVARSEVLREQYF
V: TRBV18; size: few; J: TRBJ2-7; D: TRBD1; DNA: TGTGCCAGCTCACCCACGGACAGGCCCCTAAGGGAGTACGAGCAGTACTTC; CDR3: CASSPTDRPLREYEQYF
V: TRBV18; size: .; J: TRBJ1-1; D: .; DNA: TGTGCCAGCTCCCCAGGGTTACAGTCTGAAGCTTTCTTT; CDR3: CASSPGLQSEAFF
V: TRBV12-3/TRBV12-4; size: .; J: TRBJ2-1; D: TRBD2; DNA: TGTGCCAGCACCTTTGGTCTAGCGGGGTCCAATGAGCAGTTCTTC; CDR3: CASTFGLAGSNEQFF
V: TRBV20-1; size: few; J: TRBJ2-1; D: .; DNA: TGCAGTGTGCATCCGTCTCCGACCTACAATGAGCAGTTCTTC; CDR3: CSVHPSPTYNEQFF
V: TRBV21-1; size: few; J: TRBJ2-3; D: .; DNA: TGTGCCAGCAGCTTGCCCGGGACTAGCGGGACCGCTGGCACAGATACGCAGTATTTT; CDR3: CASSLPGTSGTAGTDTQYF
V: TRBV7-8; size: few; J: TRBJ2-1; D: TRBD1; DNA: TGTGCCAGCAGCTCCGGACAGGGGGTTATTGAGCAGTTCTTC; CDR3: CASSSGQGVIEQFF
V: TRBV5-1; size: few; J: TRBJ2-7; D: .; DNA: TGCGCCAGCAGCTCTGAGGATTCGGGTACCTACGAGCAGTACTTC; CDR3: CASSSEDSGTYEQYF
V: TRBV7-9; size: many; J: TRBJ2-7; D: .; DNA: TGTGCCAGCAGCTTAGCGGTGATAGGGCCCGAGCAGTACTTC; CDR3: CASSLAVIGPEQYF
V: TRBV29-1; size: .; J: TRBJ2-2; D: .; DNA: TGCAGCGTTGCCCGGGACACCGGGGAGCTGTTTTTT; CDR3: CSVARDTGELFF
V: TRBV12-3/TRBV12-4; size: .; J: TRBJ2-7; D: TRBD2; DNA: TGTGCCAGCAGCCCGGGTTGGCGGGAGAATTCCTACGAGCAGTACTTC; CDR3: CASSPGWRENSYEQYF
V: TRBV20-1; size: .; J: TRBJ2-5; D: TRBD2; DNA: TGCAGTGCTGAAGCGGGAGCCCAAGAGACCCAGTACTTC; CDR3: CSAEAGAQETQYF
V: TRBV3-1; size: few; J: TRBJ2-7; D: .; DNA: TGTGCCAGCAGCCGTGGGTCTACAGGGATCCTCACCTACGAGCAGTACTTC; CDR3: CASSRGSTGILTYEQYF
V: TRBV20-1; size: .; J: TRBJ1-6; D: .; DNA: TGCAGTGCTAGAGCAGGGAAGAATAATTCACCCCTCCACTTT; CDR3: CSARAGKNNSPLHF
V: TRBV27; size: few; J: TRBJ1-2; D: .; DNA: TGTGCCAGCAGTTTATCCGCCAATGCCGACAGGAGGGGCTACACCTTC; CDR3: CASSLSANADRRGYTF
V: TRBV7-9; size: few; J: TRBJ1-1; D: TRBD1; DNA: TGTGCCAGCAGATCCGGGACAGGGGATACTGAAGCTTTCTTT; CDR3: CASRSGTGDTEAFF
V: TRBV12-3/TRBV12-4; size: .; J: TRBJ2-1; D: TRBD2; DNA: TGTGCCAGCAGCCAAAGCGGGAGGGCCTCTGAGCAGTTCTTC; CDR3: CASSQSGRASEQFF
V: TRBV11-3; size: many; J: TRBJ2-2; D: .; DNA: TGTGCCAGCAGCTTCGGGGACACCGGGGAGCTGTTTTTT; CDR3: CASSFGDTGELFF
V: TRBV6-5; size: .; J: TRBJ2-2; D: TRBD1; DNA: TGTGCCAGCAGTTCATGGGGGCAGGGGGCATCCGGGGAGCTGTTTTTT; CDR3: CASSSWGQGASGELFF
V: TRBV29-1; size: .; J: TRBJ1-1; D: .; DNA: TGCAGCGTCAAGGTGTGGACAGACGATATGAACACTGAAGCTTTCTTT; CDR3: CSVKVWTDDMNTEAFF
V: TRBV7-6; size: .; J: TRBJ2-7; D: TRBD1; DNA: TGTGCCAGCAGCCCGATGACAGGGGGCCCCGTGGAGCAGTACTTC; CDR3: CASSPMTGGPVEQYF
V: TRBV12-3/TRBV12-4; size: few; J: TRBJ2-1; D: TRBD2; DNA: TGTGCCAGCAGTCGAAGCGGGAGTGGTTACAATGAGCAGTTCTTC; CDR3: CASSRSGSGYNEQFF
V: TRBV12-3/TRBV12-4; size: few; J: TRBJ2-1; D: .; DNA: TGTGCCAGCAGCCCTACTGGAGTCAATGAGCAGTTCTTC; CDR3: CASSPTGVNEQFF
V: TRBV4-1; size: .; J: TRBJ1-5; D: .; DNA: TGCGCCAGCAGCCAAGAGGCTCTAAGGGATCAGCCCCAGCATTTT; CDR3: CASSQEALRDQPQHF
V: TRBV4-1; size: few; J: TRBJ1-2; D: .; DNA: TGCGCCAGCAGCCGTGAGAGACCCCTTAACTATGGCTACACCTTC; CDR3: CASSRERPLNYGYTF
V: TRBV5-1; size: .; J: TRBJ2-5; D: .; DNA: TGCGCCAGCAGCCGGGTTAGCGCCCAAGAGACCCAGTACTTC; CDR3: CASSRVSAQETQYF
V: TRBV5-3; size: .; J: TRBJ2-1; D: TRBD2; DNA: TGTGCCAGAAGCGAATCCATTCCAAGCGGGAGTGACTACAATGAGCAGTTCTTC; CDR3: CARSESIPSGSDYNEQFF
V: TRBV20-1; size: .; J: TRBJ2-5; D: .; DNA: TGCAGTGCCCGGGACACCGATTTGTGGGAGACCCAGTACTTC; CDR3: CSARDTDLWETQYF
V: TRBV9; size: .; J: TRBJ1-4; D: TRBD1; DNA: TGTGCCAGCAGCACCCGGGACAGGGGTGCAACTAATGAAAACCTGTTTTTT; CDR3: CASSTRDRGATNENLFF
V: TRBV7-2; size: .; J: TRBJ2-1; D: .; DNA: TGTGCCAGCAGCCGGAGGGGGAGCTCCTACAATGAGCAGTTCTTC; CDR3: CASSRRGSSYNEQFF
V: TRBV7-9; size: few; J: TRBJ2-5; D: TRBD1; DNA: TGTGCCAGCAGCTTAGGACAGGGTTTCGAAGAGACCCAGTACTTC; CDR3: CASSLGQGFEETQYF
V: TRBV18; size: .; J: TRBJ1-4; D: .; DNA: TGTGCCAGCTCCCGGACGGAGGAAAAACTGTTTTTT; CDR3: CASSRTEEKLFF
V: TRBV5-5; size: few; J: TRBJ2-5; D: .; DNA: TGTGCCAGCAGCTTGACAGCCTACCAAGAGACCCAGTACTTC; CDR3: CASSLTAYQETQYF
V: TRBV5-5; size: .; J: TRBJ2-5; D: TRBD2; DNA: TGTGCCAGCAGCTTGGGCGGGGGGCGCGGAGGGCAAGAGACCCAGTACTTC; CDR3: CASSLGGGRGGQETQYF
V: TRBV9; size: few; J: TRBJ1-2; D: TRBD1; DNA: TGTGCCAGCAGCGTCGGACAGGGGCTAGACTATGGCTACACCTTC; CDR3: CASSVGQGLDYGYTF
V: TRBV5-1; size: few; J: TRBJ1-4; D: .; DNA: TGCGCCAGCAGCTTGTTCCCCGCCGCAACTAATGAAAAACTGTTTTTT; CDR3: CASSLFPAATNEKLFF
V: TRBV6-1; size: few; J: TRBJ2-4; D: .; DNA: TGTGCCAGCGGAACAGAGATAGCCAAAAACATTCAGTACTTC; CDR3: CASGTEIAKNIQYF
V: TRBV29-1; size: .; J: TRBJ2-2; D: .; DNA: TGCAGCGCCGAGACAGATTCCAACACCGGGGAGCTGTTTTTT; CDR3: CSAETDSNTGELFF
V: TRBV7-9; size: .; J: TRBJ2-1; D: .; DNA: TGTGCCAGCAGCTCCTCCCTCACTCCTTTAGCTGATGAGCAGTTCTTC; CDR3: CASSSSLTPLADEQFF
V: TRBV5-6; size: once; J: TRBJ2-7; D: TRBD2; DNA: TGTGCCAGCATACGTTACACTAGCGGGGCCTACGAGCAGTACTTC; CDR3: CASIRYTSGAYEQYF
V: TRBV6-5; size: .; J: TRBJ2-2; D: .; DNA: TGTGCCAGCAGTTACCACACCGGGGAGCTGTTTTTT; CDR3: CASSYHTGELFF
V: TRBV4-2; size: few; J: TRBJ2-5; D: .; DNA: TGTGCCAGCAGCCAAGAAGAGGGTTTAGCGGTACAAGAGACCCAGTACTTC; CDR3: CASSQEEGLAVQETQYF
V: TRBV3-1; size: .; J: TRBJ2-7; D: TRBD2; DNA: TGTGCCAGCAGCCAAGAAGAGGGACTAGCGGGAGCCTACGAGCAGTACTTC; CDR3: CASSQEEGLAGAYEQYF
V: TRBV18; size: few; J: TRBJ2-2; D: TRBD1; DNA: TGTGCCAGCTCACCAAGGCAACCGGGACAGGGGAACACCGGGGAGCTGTTTTTT; CDR3: CASSPRQPGQGNTGELFF
V: TRBV27; size: few; J: TRBJ1-3; D: .; DNA: TGTGCCAGCAGCTCCCCCGGGGGGGGCCGACTCTCTGGAAACACCATATATTTT; CDR3: CASSSPGGGRLSGNTIYF
V: TRBV6-1; size: .; J: TRBJ2-2; D: .; DNA: TGTGCCAGCACTCCGGGACGGAACACCGGGGAGCTGTTTTTT; CDR3: CASTPGRNTGELFF
V: TRBV30; size: .; J: TRBJ2-1; D: .; DNA: TGTGCCTGGAGTACCGGAGGGGGGGATGAGCAGTTCTTC; CDR3: CAWSTGGGDEQFF
V: TRBV6-2/TRBV6-3; size: few; J: TRBJ1-5; D: .; DNA: TGTGCCAGCAGGAGGAGGCATAGCAATCAGCCCCAGCATTTT; CDR3: CASRRRHSNQPQHF
V: TRBV6-1; size: .; J: TRBJ1-1; D: TRBD1; DNA: TGTGCCTGCCGAGGGACAGGGCTAACTGAAGCTTTCTTT; CDR3: CACRGTGLTEAFF
V: TRBV2; size: few; J: TRBJ2-3; D: TRBD1; DNA: TGTGCCAGCAGTGACAGGACAGGAGTGCAGTATTTT; CDR3: CASSDRTGVQYF
V: TRBV27; size: few; J: TRBJ2-1; D: .; DNA: TGTGCCAGCAGTTTATTCGATAGAGGAGCCAGGTTCTTC; CDR3: CASSLFDRGARFF
V: TRBV10-3; size: .; J: TRBJ2-1; D: .; DNA: TGTGCCATCAGTGATGGGGGACTGGGGAATTACAATGAGCAGTTCTTC; CDR3: CAISDGGLGNYNEQFF
V: TRBV7-8; size: many; J: TRBJ2-1; D: TRBD2; DNA: TGTGCCAGCAGCCCGAACCGACTAGCGGGAGAAGGTGAGCAGTTCTTC; CDR3: CASSPNRLAGEGEQFF
V: TRBV29-1; size: .; J: TRBJ2-7; D: TRBD2; DNA: TGCAGCGTTGAATACCGACTAGCGGGACGCGAGCAGTACTTC; CDR3: CSVEYRLAGREQYF
V: TRBV20-1; size: few; J: TRBJ2-3; D: .; DNA: TGCAGTGCTAGAGATCGGAGAGCGGTCACAGATACGCAGTATTTT; CDR3: CSARDRRAVTDTQYF
V: TRBV7-8; size: .; J: TRBJ2-4; D: .; DNA: TGTGCCAGCAGCTTAGAGAGGGGGATCCAAAACATTCAGTACTTC; CDR3: CASSLERGIQNIQYF
V: TRBV29-1; size: .; J: TRBJ1-6; D: .; DNA: TGCAGCGTTGCGATGGGGAATTCACCCCTCCACTTT; CDR3: CSVAMGNSPLHF
V: TRBV20-1; size: .; J: TRBJ2-7; D: TRBD2; DNA: TGCAGTGCTAGAGAATCCCAGGGTACGGGACTAGCGTCCTACGAGCAGTACTTC; CDR3: CSARESQGTGLASYEQYF
V: TRBV20-1; size: .; J: TRBJ2-7; D: TRBD2; DNA: TGCAGTGCTAGAGATCGGCTAGCGGTATTTAACTACGAGCAGTACTTC; CDR3: CSARDRLAVFNYEQYF
V: TRBV20-1; size: few; J: TRBJ2-1; D: TRBD2; DNA: TGCAGTGCGAGAGGACTAGCGGGAGTGTACGATGAGCAGTTCTTC; CDR3: CSARGLAGVYDEQFF